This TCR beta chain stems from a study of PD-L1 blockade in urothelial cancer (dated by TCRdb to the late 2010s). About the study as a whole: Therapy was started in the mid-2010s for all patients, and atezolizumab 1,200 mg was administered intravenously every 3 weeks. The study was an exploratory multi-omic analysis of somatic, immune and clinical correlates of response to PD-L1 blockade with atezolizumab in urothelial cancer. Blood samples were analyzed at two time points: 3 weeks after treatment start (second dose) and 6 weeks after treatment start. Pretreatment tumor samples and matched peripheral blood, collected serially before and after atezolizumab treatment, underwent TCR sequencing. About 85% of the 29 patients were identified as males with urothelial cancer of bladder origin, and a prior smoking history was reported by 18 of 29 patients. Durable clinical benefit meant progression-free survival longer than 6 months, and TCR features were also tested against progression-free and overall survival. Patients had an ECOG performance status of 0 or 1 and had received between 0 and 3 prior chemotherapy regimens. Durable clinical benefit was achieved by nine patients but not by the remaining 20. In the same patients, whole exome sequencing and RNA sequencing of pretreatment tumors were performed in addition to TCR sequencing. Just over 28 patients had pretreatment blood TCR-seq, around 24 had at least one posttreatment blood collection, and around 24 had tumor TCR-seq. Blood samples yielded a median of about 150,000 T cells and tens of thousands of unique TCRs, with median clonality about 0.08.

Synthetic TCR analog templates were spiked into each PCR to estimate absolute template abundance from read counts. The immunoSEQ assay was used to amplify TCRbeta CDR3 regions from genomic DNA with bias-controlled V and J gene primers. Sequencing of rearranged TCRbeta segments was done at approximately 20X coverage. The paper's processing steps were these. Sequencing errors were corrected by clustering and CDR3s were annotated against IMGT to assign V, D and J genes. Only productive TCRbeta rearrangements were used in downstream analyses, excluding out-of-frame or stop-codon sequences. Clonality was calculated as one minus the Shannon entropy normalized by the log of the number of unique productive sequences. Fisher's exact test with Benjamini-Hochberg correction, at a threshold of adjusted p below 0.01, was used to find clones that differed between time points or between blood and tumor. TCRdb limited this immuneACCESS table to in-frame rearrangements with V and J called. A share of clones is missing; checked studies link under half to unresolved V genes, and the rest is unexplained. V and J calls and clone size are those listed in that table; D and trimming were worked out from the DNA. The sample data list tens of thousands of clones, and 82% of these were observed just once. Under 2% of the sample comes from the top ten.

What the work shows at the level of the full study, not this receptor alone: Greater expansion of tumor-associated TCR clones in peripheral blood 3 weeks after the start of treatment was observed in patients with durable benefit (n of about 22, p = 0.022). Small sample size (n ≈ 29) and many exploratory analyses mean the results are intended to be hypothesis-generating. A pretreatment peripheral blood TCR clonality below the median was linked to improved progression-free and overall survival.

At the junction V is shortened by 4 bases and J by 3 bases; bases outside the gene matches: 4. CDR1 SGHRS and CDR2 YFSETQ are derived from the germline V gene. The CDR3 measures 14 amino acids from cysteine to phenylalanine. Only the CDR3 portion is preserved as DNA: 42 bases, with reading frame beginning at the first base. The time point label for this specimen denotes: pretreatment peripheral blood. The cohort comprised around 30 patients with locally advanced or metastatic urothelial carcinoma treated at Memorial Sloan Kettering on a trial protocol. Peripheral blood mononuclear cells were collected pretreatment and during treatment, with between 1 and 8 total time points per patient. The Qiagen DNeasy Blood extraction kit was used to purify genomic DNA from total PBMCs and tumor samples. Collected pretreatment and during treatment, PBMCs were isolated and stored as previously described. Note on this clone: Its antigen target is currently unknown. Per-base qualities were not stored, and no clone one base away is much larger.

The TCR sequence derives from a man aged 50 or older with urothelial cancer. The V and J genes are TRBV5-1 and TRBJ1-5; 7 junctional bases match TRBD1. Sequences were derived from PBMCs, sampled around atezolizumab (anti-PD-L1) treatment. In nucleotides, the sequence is TGCGCCAGCAGCCCGGGACAGCTCAATCAGCCCCAGCATTTT. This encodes CASSPGQLNQPQHF. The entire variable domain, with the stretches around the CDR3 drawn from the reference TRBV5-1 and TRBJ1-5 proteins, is KAGVTQTPRYLIKTRGQQVTLSCSPISGHRSVSWYQQTPGQGLQFLFEYFSETQRNKGNFPGRFSGRQFSNSRSEMNVSTLELGDSALYLCASSPGQLNQPQHFGDGTRLSIL.